Sequencing of this TCR beta chain was carried out in a study of OX40 agonist ivuxolimab in advanced cancers. Study overall: Patients receiving dose escalation had hepatocellular carcinoma, melanoma, renal cell or head and neck cancer. Eligibility rules accepted prior anti-PD-1, anti-PD-L1 or anti-CTLA-4 therapy, and 40% to 50% had some.

No patient had autoimmune disease or received systemic immunosuppression. There are a few counts of this clone. Per germline, CDR1 SGHRS and CDR2 YFSETQ. V lost 0 bases to trimming and J lost 1 base; unmatched junction nucleotides: 3. The CDR3 sequence is 15 residues long. Using immunoSEQ multiplex PCR, the repertoire was profiled, and TCRdb retains in-frame clones only, with some absent. This sample has over 65,000 clones, with around 79% found just once. The receptor was derived from an adult with an advanced solid tumor such as melanoma, head and neck, liver or kidney cancer. The source material was CD4+ or CD8+ T cells sorted from blood, sampled in a trial of the OX40 agonist ivuxolimab. The chain carries TRBV5-1 and TRBJ1-1; TRBD1 matches 7 bases. In DNA form, the CDR3 reads TGCGCCAGCAGCTTGGAACCAGGGGGGAACACTGAAGCTTTCTTT. It encodes CASSLEPGGNTEAFF.